The present T cell receptor beta chain was sequenced within a study of T cell changes during pregnancy in multiple sclerosis. The count of this clone is one. The CDR3 extends over 11 amino acids. The V end was cut by 6 bases, the J end by 14 bases, with 16 bases between. Germline lookup yields CDR1 MNHNY and CDR2 SVGAGI (reference sequence). Clones were read by immunoSEQ multiplex PCR, and TCRdb kept only the in-frame ones, dropping some. The data show just under 65,000 clones, 75% to 95% seen once. Sequenced here: peripheral blood, sampled after pregnancy. The chain recombines TRBV6-6 with TRBJ1-1, with D maybe TRBD1 (5 bases). This receptor was identified in a female donor in good health, enrolled as a control in a pregnancy study. CDR3 residues: CASSELTVAFF. CDR3 nucleotides: TGTGCCAGCAGCGAACTGACAGTTGCCTTCTTT.